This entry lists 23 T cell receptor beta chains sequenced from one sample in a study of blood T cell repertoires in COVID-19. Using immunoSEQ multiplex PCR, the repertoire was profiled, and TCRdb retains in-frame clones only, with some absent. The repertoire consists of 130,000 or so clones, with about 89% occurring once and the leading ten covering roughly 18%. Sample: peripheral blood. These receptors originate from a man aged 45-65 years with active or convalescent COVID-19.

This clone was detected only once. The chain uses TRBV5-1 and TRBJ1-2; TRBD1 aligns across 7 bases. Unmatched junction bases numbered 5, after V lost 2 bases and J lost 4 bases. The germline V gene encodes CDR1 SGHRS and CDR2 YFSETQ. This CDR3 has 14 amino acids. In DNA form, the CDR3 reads TGCGCCAGCAGCTTAGGGGGCTCGGCCTATGGCTACACCTTC. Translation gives CASSLGGSAYGYTF.

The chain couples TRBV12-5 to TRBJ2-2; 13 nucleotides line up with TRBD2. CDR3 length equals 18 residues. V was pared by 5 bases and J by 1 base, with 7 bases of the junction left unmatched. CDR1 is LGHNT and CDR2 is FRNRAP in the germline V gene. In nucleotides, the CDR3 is TGTGCTAGTGGTAAAGATCGGACTAGCGGGGGGAACACCGGGGAGCTGTTTTTT. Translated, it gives CASGKDRTSGGNTGELFF.

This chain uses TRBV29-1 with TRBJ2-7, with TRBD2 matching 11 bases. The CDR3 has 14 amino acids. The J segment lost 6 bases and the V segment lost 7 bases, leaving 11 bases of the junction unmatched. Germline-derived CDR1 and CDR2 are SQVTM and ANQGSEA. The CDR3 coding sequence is TGCAGCGGACGTCTAGCGGGGGGTCCCTCCGAGCAGTACTTC. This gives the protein CSGRLAGGPSEQYF.

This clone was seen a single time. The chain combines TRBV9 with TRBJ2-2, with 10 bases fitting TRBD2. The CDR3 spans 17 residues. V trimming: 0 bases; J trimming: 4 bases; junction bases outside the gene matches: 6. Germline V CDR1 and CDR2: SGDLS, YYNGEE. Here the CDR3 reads CASSVAPGLAPTGELFF. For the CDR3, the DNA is TGTGCCAGCAGCGTAGCCCCGGGACTAGCGCCCACCGGGGAGCTGTTTTTT.

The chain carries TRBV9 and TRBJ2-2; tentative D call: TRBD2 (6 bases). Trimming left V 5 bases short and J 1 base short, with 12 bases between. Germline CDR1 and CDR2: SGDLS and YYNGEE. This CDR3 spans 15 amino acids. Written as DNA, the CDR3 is TGTGCCAGCAGAAGTACTAGCCTGAACACCGGGGAGCTGTTTTTT. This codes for CASRSTSLNTGELFF.

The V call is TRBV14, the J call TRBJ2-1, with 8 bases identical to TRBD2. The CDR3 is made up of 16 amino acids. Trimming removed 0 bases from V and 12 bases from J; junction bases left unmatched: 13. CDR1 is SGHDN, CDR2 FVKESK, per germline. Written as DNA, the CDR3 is TGTGCCAGCAGCCAAGAACTGGGCGGGAGGCCGGGGGGGCAGTTCTTC. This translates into CASSQELGGRPGGQFF.

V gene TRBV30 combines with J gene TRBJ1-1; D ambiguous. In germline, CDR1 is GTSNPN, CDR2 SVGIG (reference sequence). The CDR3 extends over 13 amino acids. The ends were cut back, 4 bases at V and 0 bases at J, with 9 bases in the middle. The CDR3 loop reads CAWTGVLNTEAFF. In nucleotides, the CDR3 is TGTGCCTGGACGGGTGTATTGAACACTGAAGCTTTCTTT.

CDR3 nucleotide sequence: TGTGCCAGCAGCTTAACGGACTGGAACACTGAAGCTTTCTTT. Amino acid sequence: CASSLTDWNTEAFF. The chain joins TRBV6-2 or TRBV6-3 to TRBJ1-1, with D hard to call. Germline V gene lookup returns CDR1 MNHEY and CDR2 SVGEGT. Trimming took off 6 bases at V and 1 base at J, with 12 bases between the two ends. This CDR3 contains 14 residues.

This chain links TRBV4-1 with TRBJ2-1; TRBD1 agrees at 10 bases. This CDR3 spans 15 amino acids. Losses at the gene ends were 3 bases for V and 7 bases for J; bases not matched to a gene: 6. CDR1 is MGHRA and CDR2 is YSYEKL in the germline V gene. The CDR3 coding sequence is TGCGCCAGCAGCCACCGGGACAGGGGTGGGAATGAGCAGTTCTTC. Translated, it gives CASSHRDRGGNEQFF.

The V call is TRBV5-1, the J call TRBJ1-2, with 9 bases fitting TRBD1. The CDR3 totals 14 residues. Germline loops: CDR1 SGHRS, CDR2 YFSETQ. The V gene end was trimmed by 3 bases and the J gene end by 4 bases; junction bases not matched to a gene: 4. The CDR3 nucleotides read TGCGCCAGCAGCTCCCCGGGACAGGGCTATGGCTACACCTTC. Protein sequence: CASSSPGQGYGYTF.

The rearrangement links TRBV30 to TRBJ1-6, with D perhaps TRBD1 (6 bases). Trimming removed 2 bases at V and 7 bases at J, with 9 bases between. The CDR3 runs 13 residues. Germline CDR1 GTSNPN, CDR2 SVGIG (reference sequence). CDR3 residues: CAWSLDSNSPLHF. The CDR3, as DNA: TGTGCCTGGAGTCTGGACAGCAATTCACCCCTCCACTTT.

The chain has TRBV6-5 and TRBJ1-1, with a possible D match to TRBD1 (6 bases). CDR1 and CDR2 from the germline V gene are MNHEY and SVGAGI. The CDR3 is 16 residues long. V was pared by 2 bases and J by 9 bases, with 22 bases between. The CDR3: CASSYQGQGLSPQAFF. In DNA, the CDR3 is TGTGCCAGCAGTTACCAGGGGCAGGGCCTATCCCCCCAAGCTTTCTTT.

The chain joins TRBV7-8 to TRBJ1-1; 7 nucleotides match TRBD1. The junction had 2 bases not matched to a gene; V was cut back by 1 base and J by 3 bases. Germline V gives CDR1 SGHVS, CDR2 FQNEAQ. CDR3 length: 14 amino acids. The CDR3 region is CASSLVGTDTEAFF. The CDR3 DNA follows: TGTGCCAGCAGCTTAGTTGGGACAGACACTGAAGCTTTCTTT.

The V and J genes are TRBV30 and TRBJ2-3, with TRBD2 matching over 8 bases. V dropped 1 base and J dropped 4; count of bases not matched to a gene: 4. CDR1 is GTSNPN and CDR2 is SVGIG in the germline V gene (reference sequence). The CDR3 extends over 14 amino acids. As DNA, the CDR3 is TGTGCCTGGAGTGCCGGACTAGCCCCAGATACGCAGTATTTT. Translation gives CAWSAGLAPDTQYF.

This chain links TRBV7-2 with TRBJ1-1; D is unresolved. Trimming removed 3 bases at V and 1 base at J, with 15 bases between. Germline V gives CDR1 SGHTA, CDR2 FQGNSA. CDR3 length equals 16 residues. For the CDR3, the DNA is TGTGCCAGCAGCTTCCGCGTCGGGGAGAGGAACACTGAAGCTTTCTTT. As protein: CASSFRVGERNTEAFF.

The CDR3 sequence is CASSISSGAYEQYF. The CDR3, as DNA: TGTGCCAGTAGTATATCTAGCGGTGCCTACGAGCAGTACTTC. This chain connects TRBV19 to TRBJ2-7; 7 nucleotides match TRBD2. Germline CDR1 LNHDA, CDR2 SQIVND (reference sequence). Trimming took 2 bases from V and 2 from J; bases not matched to a gene: 3. The CDR3 loop spans 14 amino acids.

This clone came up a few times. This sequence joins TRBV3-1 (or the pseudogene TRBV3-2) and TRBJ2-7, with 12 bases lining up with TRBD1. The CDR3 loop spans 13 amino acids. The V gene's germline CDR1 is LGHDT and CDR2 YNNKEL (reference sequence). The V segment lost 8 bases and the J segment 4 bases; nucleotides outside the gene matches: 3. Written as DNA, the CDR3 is TGTGCCAGCGGGGGACAGGGGGCTTACGAGCAGTACTTC. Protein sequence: CASGGQGAYEQYF.

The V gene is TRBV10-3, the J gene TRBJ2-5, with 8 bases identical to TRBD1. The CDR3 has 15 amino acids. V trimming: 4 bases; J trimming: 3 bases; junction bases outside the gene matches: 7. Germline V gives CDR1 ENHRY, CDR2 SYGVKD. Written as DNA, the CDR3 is TGTGCCATCAGTGCTCTGGACAGGGATAAAGAGACCCAGTACTTC. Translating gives CAISALDRDKETQYF.

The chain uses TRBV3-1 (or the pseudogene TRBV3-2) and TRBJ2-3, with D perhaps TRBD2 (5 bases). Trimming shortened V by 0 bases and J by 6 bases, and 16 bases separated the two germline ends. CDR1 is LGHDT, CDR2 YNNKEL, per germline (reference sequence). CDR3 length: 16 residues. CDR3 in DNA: TGTGCCAGCAGCCAAGATTTAGCGATGACGGGGGATACGCAGTATTTT. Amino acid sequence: CASSQDLAMTGDTQYF.

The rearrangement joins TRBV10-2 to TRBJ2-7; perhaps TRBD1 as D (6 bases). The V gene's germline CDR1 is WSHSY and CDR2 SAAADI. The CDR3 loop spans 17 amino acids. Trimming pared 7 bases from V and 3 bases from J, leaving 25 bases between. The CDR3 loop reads CASKQGSLALSNYEQYF. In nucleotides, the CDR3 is TGCGCCAGCAAACAGGGTTCTCTGGCCCTAAGTAACTACGAGCAGTACTTC.

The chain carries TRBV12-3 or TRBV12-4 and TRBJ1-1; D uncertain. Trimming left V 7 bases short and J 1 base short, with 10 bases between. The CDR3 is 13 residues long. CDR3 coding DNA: TGTGCCAGCACCACTTCCACGAACACTGAAGCTTTCTTT. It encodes CASTTSTNTEAFF.

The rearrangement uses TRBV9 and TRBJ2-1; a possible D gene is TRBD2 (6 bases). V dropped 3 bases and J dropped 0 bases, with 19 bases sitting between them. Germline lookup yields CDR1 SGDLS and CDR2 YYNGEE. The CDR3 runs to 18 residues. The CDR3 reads CASSARGIREHSYNEQFF. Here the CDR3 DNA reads TGTGCCAGCAGCGCCCGAGGGATCCGGGAGCACTCCTACAATGAGCAGTTCTTC.

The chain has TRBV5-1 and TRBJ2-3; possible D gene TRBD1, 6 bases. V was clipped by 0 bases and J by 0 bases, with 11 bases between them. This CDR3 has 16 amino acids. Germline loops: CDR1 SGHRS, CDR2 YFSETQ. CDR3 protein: CASSLEGDTSTDTQYF. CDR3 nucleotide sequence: TGCGCCAGCAGCTTGGAGGGGGACACTAGCACAGATACGCAGTATTTT. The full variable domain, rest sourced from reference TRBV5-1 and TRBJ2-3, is KAGVTQTPRYLIKTRGQQVTLSCSPISGHRSVSWYQQTPGQGLQFLFEYFSETQRNKGNFPGRFSGRQFSNSRSEMNVSTLELGDSALYLCASSLEGDTSTDTQYFGPGTRLTVL.